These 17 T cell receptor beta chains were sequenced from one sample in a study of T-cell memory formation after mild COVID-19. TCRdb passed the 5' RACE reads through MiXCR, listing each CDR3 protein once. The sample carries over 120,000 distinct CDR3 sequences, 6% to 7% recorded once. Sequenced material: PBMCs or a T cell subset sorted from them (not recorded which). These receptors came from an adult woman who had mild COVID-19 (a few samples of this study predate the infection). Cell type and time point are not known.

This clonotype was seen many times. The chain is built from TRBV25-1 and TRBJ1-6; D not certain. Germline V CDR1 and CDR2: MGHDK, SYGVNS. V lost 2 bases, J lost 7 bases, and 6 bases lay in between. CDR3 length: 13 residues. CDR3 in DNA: TGTGCCAGCAGTGAAGTAGCAAATTCACCCCTCCACTTT. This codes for CASSEVANSPLHF.

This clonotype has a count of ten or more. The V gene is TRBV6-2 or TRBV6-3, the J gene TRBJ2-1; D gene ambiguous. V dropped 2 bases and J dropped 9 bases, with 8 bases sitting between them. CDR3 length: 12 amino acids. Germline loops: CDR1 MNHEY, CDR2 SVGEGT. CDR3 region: CASSYPQPEQFF. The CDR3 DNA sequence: TGTGCCAGCAGTTACCCCCAGCCTGAGCAGTTCTTC.

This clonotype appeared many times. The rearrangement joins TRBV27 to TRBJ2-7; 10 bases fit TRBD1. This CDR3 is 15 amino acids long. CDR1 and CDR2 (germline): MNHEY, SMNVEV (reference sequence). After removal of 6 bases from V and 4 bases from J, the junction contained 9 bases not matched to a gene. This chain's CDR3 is CASSPRQGARYEQYF. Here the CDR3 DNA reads TGTGCCAGCAGCCCCCGACAGGGGGCGAGGTACGAGCAGTACTTC.

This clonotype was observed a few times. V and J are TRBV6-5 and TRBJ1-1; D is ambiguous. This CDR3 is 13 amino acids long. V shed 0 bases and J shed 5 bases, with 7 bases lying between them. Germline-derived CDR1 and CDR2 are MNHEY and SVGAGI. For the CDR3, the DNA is TGTGCCAGCAGTTACTCCCGGGTAACTGAAGCTTTCTTT. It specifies CASSYSRVTEAFF.

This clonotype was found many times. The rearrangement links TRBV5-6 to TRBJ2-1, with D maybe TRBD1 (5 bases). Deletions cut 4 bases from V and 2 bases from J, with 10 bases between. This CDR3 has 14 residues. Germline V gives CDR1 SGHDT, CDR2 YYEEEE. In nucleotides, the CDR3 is TGTGCCAGCAGCCCTGTAGGGGCCTACAATGAGCAGTTCTTC. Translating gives CASSPVGAYNEQFF. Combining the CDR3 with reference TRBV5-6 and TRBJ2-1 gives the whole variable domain DAGVTQSPTHLIKTRGQQVTLRCSPKSGHDTVSWYQQALGQGPQFIFQYYEEEERQRGNFPDRFSGHQFPNYSSELNVNALLLGDSALYLCASSPVGAYNEQFFGPGTRLTVL.

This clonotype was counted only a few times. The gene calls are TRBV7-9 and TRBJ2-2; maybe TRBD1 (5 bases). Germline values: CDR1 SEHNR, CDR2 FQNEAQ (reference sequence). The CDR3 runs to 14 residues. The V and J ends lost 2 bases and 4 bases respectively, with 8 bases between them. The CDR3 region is CASSLQGFTGELFF. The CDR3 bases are TGTGCCAGCAGCTTACAGGGTTTCACCGGGGAGCTGTTTTTT.

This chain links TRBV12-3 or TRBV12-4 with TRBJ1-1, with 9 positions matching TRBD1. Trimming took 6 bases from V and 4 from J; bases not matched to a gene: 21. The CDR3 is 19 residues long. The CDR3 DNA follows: TGTGCCAGCAGCCTACGAAAACTAACAGGGGGCGCGGTATCCACTGAAGCTTTCTTT. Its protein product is CASSLRKLTGGAVSTEAFF.

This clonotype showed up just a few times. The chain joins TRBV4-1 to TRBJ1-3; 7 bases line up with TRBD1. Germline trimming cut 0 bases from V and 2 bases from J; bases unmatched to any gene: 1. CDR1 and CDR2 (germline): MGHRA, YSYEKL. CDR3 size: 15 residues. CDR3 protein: CASSQDGTAGNTIYF. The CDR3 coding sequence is TGCGCCAGCAGCCAAGATGGGACAGCTGGAAACACCATATATTTT.

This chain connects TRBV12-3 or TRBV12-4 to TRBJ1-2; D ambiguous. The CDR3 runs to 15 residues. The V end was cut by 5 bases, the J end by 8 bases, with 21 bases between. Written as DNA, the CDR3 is TGTGCCAGCAGTCGTGAGGGTGGGGTTGGCGGCGGCTACACCTTC. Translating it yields CASSREGGVGGGYTF.

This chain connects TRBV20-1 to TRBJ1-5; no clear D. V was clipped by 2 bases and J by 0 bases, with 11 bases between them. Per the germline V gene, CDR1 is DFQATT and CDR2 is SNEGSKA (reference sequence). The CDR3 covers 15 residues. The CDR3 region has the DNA TGCAGTGCTAGACGACACGTAAATAGCAATCAGCCCCAGCATTTT. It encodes CSARRHVNSNQPQHF.

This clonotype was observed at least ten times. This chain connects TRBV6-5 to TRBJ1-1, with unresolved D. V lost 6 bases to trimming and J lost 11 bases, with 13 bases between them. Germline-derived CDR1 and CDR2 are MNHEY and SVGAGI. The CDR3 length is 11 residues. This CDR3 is CASRTGRWAFF. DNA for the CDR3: TGTGCCAGCAGGACCGGCCGGTGGGCTTTCTTT.

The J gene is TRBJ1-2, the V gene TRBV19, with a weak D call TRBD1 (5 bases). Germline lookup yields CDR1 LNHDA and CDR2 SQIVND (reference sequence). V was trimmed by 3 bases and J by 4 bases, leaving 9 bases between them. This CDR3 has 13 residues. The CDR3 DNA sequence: TGTGCCAGTAGTATTCAGGGCGTCTATGGCTACACCTTC. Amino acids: CASSIQGVYGYTF.

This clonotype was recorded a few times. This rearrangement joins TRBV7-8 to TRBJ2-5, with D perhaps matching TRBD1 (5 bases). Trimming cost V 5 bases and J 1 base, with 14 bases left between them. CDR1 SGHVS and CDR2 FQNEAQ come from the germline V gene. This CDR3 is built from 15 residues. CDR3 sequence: CASSQHRHVQETQYF. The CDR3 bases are TGTGCCAGCAGCCAACACAGGCACGTCCAAGAGACCCAGTACTTC.

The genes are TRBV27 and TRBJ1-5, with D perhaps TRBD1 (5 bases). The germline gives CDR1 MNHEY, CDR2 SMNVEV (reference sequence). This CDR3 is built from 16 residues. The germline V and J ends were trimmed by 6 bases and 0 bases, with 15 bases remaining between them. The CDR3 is CASSPRAGRSNQPQHF. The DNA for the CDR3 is TGTGCCAGCAGCCCTCGGGCAGGGCGTAGCAATCAGCCCCAGCATTTT.

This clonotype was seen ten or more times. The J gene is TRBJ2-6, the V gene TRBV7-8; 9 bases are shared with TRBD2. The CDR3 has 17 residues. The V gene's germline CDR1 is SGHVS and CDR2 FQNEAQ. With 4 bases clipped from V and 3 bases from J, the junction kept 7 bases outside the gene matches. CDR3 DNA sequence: TGTGCCAGCAGCTGGAGCGGGGGGCTGTATGGGGCCAACGTCCTGACTTTC. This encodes CASSWSGGLYGANVLTF.

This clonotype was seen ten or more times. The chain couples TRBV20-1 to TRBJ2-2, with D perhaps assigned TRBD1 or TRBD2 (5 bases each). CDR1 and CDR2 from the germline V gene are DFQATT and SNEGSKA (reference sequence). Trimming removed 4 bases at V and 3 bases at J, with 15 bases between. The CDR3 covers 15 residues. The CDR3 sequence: CSANSGPEYTGELFF. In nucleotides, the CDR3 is TGCAGTGCTAATTCGGGGCCAGAATACACCGGGGAGCTGTTTTTT.

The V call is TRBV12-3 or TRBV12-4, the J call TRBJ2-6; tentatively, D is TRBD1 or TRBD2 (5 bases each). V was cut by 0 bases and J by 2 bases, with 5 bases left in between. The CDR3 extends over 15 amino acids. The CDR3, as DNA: TGTGCCAGCAGTTTAGCGGGGGCTGGGGCCAACGTCCTGACTTTC. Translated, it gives CASSLAGAGANVLTF.